The 24 T cell receptor beta chains below all came from one sample that was sequenced in a study of control samples from healthy donors and cancer patients (dated by TCRdb to 2020 to 2021). The library was made by the immunoSEQ multiplex PCR assay. TCRdb stores this immuneACCESS table with in-frame sequences only. Part of the clones is absent; in the studies checked, under half of the shortfall reflects unresolved V genes, and no reason is known for the rest. The sample has 84,000 or so clones on record, 91% of them singletons. Around a sixth of the sample rests with the top ten. Source material: blood. Receptor source: a man aged 25 to 40 in good health.

The V gene is TRBV2, the J gene TRBJ2-7; 8 positions match TRBD1. The CDR3 is 13 residues long. V dropped 4 bases and J dropped 5; count of bases not matched to a gene: 4. Germline values: CDR1 SNHLY, CDR2 FYNNEI. CDR3 loop: CASSGDRRDEQYF. CDR3 bases: TGTGCCAGCAGTGGGGACAGGAGGGACGAGCAGTACTTC.

This clone has only one observation. The chain combines TRBV30 with TRBJ2-3; 8 nucleotides agree with TRBD2. This CDR3 has 14 residues. Germline-derived CDR1 and CDR2 are GTSNPN and SVGIG (reference sequence). The V and J ends lost 2 bases and 10 bases, in that order; junction bases with no gene match: 11. The CDR3 DNA follows: TGTGCCTGGAGTTCGACTCGGACTAGCTGGTCGCAGTATTTT. It translates to CAWSSTRTSWSQYF.

J is TRBJ1-5 and V is TRBV19; D is unclear. CDR3 length equals 15 residues. Trimming stripped 4 bases from V and 4 bases from J, with 14 bases between. From germline, CDR1 is LNHDA and CDR2 SQIVND (reference sequence). The CDR3 DNA is TGTGCCAGTAGTAATAAAAAGACGGTAAATCAGCCCCAGCATTTT. Translation gives CASSNKKTVNQPQHF.

The rearrangement links TRBV7-2 to TRBJ1-5; TRBD1 might be the D (5 bases). V lost 8 bases to trimming and J lost 9 bases, with 17 bases between them. CDR3 length: 13 residues. Germline values: CDR1 SGHTA, CDR2 FQGNSA. The CDR3: CASGVGGTGPQHF. The CDR3 coding sequence is TGTGCCAGCGGGGTGGGAGGGACCGGGCCCCAGCATTTT.

V gene TRBV28 combines with J gene TRBJ2-1; D remains ambiguous. Germline lookup yields CDR1 MDHEN and CDR2 SYDVKM. There are 15 residues in the CDR3. V shed 5 bases and J shed 1 base, with 12 bases lying between them. The CDR3 reads CASSKSRRSYNEQFF. The CDR3 DNA reads TGTGCCAGCAGTAAATCGAGAAGATCCTACAATGAGCAGTTCTTC. Full variable domain (missing parts from reference TRBV28 and TRBJ2-1): DVKVTQSSRYLVKRTGEKVFLECVQDMDHENMFWYRQDPGLGLRLIYFSYDVKMKEKGDIPEGYSVSREKKERFSLILESASTNQTSMYLCASSKSRRSYNEQFFGPGTRLTVL.

The CDR3 DNA sequence: TGTGCCAGCAGCCATCCCCGGGACACGCTTAGCAATCAGCCCCAGCATTTT. It specifies CASSHPRDTLSNQPQHF. The V gene is TRBV4-2, the J gene TRBJ1-5, with D perhaps TRBD1 (6 bases). This CDR3 has 17 amino acids. The germline gives CDR1 LGHNA, CDR2 YNFKEQ. Trimming left V 3 bases short and J 0 bases short, with 15 bases between.

The chain recombines TRBV11-2 with TRBJ1-6; D uncertain. Trimming took 6 bases from V and 0 from J, leaving 15 bases between them. Germline V gives CDR1 SGHAT, CDR2 FQNNGV. The CDR3 spans 17 residues. CDR3 nucleotide sequence: TGTGCCAGCAGTCCTTTCTCACTTAGCTCCTATAATTCACCCCTCCACTTT. Amino acid sequence: CASSPFSLSSYNSPLHF.

The CDR3 is CASSKRGQGAEAFF. CDR3 nucleotides: TGTGCCAGCAGCAAAAGGGGACAGGGGGCTGAAGCTTTCTTT. This chain links TRBV21-1 with TRBJ1-1; the D segment call TRBD1 is taken from the table without a DNA check. TRBV21-1 is a pseudogene segment. This CDR3 region has 14 residues.

Only one count was recorded for this clone. The chain has TRBV7-3 and TRBJ2-5; D is undetermined. Trimming cost V 3 bases and J 4 bases, with 15 bases left between them. CDR1 is SGHTA and CDR2 is FQGTGA in the germline V gene. The CDR3 totals 15 residues. In DNA, the CDR3 is TGTGCCAGCAGCTTCGGGCTCCGACCCGTAGAGACCCAGTACTTC. Translated: CASSFGLRPVETQYF.

This chain joins TRBV12-3 or TRBV12-4 and TRBJ2-7, with D perhaps TRBD2 (5 bases). V dropped 8 bases and J dropped 5 bases, with 10 bases sitting between them. The CDR3 spans 11 residues. CDR3 in DNA: TGTGCCAGCGGACTGATCGACGAGCAGTACTTC. Translating it yields CASGLIDEQYF.

The chain uses TRBV7-6 and TRBJ2-3, with TRBD1 as a possible D gene (5 bases). Germline-derived CDR1 and CDR2 are SGHVS and FNYEAQ. CDR3 length: 16 residues. The V end lost 6 bases, the J end lost 1 base, and 17 bases lay between the germline ends. The CDR3 DNA sequence: TGTGCCAGCAGTAAAATCACGACAGACGGCACAGATACGCAGTATTTT. This translates into CASSKITTDGTDTQYF.

The chain joins TRBV18 to TRBJ2-5; 7 positions match TRBD1. The CDR3 has 14 amino acids. The trim removed 1 base at V and 1 base at J, leaving 0 bases unmatched. The germline CDR1 and CDR2 sequences are KGHSH and LQKENI. The CDR3 DNA is TGTGCCAGCTCACCACGGGACAGCCAAGAGACCCAGTACTTC. It yields the protein CASSPRDSQETQYF. Complete variable domain (other parts from reference TRBV18 and TRBJ2-5): NAGVMQNPRHLVRRRGQEARLRCSPMKGHSHVYWYRQLPEEGLKFMVYLQKENIIDESGMPKERFSAEFPKEGPSILRIQQVVRGDSAAYFCASSPRDSQETQYFGPGTRLLVL.

The chain couples TRBV5-1 to TRBJ2-3; D is perhaps TRBD1 (5 bases). The germline gives CDR1 SGHRS, CDR2 YFSETQ. This CDR3 has 15 residues. The V gene lost 0 bases and the J gene lost 1 base, with 9 bases spanning the gap. The CDR3 coding sequence is TGCGCCAGCAGCTTGGAAGGGGAACGCACAGATACGCAGTATTTT. It yields the protein CASSLEGERTDTQYF. The full variable domain, completed using reference TRBV5-1 and TRBJ2-3, is KAGVTQTPRYLIKTRGQQVTLSCSPISGHRSVSWYQQTPGQGLQFLFEYFSETQRNKGNFPGRFSGRQFSNSRSEMNVSTLELGDSALYLCASSLEGERTDTQYFGPGTRLTVL.

The chain employs TRBV24-1 and TRBJ2-1; possibly TRBD2 for D (5 bases). V was clipped by 4 bases and J by 0 bases, with 12 bases between them. This CDR3 comprises 16 residues. Germline CDR1 KGHDR, CDR2 SFDVKD. The CDR3 spells CATSDPGVRSYNEQFF. In DNA, the CDR3 is TGTGCCACCAGTGACCCCGGGGTCCGCTCCTACAATGAGCAGTTCTTC.

The chain recombines TRBV7-8 with TRBJ2-7; the match to TRBD1 covers 8 bases. Losses at the gene ends were 3 bases for V and 6 bases for J; bases not matched to a gene: 7. The CDR3 sequence is 14 residues long. Germline V gives CDR1 SGHVS, CDR2 FQNEAQ. In DNA form, the CDR3 reads TGTGCCAGCAGCTTTCGGACAGGGCTCGGCGAGCAGTACTTC. This sequence encodes CASSFRTGLGEQYF.

V usage is TRBV19 and J usage is TRBJ1-1, with 9 positions matching TRBD1. The germline gives CDR1 LNHDA, CDR2 SQIVND (reference sequence). The CDR3 has 12 residues. V lost 9 bases to trimming and J lost 9 bases; unmatched junction nucleotides: 8. The CDR3 protein is CASRDRVTKAFF. CDR3 nucleotide sequence: TGTGCCAGCCGGGACAGGGTTACTAAAGCTTTCTTT.

The chain couples TRBV7-9 to TRBJ2-1; D remains ambiguous. The CDR3 has 15 amino acids. Germline V gene lookup returns CDR1 SEHNR and CDR2 FQNEAQ (reference sequence). Trimming left V 5 bases short and J 1 base short, with 12 bases between. Here the CDR3 DNA reads TGTGCCAGCAGCCCCGGTCAGAAATCCTACAATGAGCAGTTCTTC. This translates into CASSPGQKSYNEQFF.

This clone was counted a few times. The chain uses TRBV7-8 and TRBJ2-7; D might be TRBD2 (5 bases). Deletions cut 2 bases from V and 5 bases from J, with 13 bases between. The CDR3 runs to 14 residues. The germline V gene encodes CDR1 SGHVS and CDR2 FQNEAQ. The CDR3 loop reads CASSLLPSSDEQYF. The CDR3 DNA reads as TGTGCCAGCAGCTTATTGCCTAGTAGCGACGAGCAGTACTTC.

This sequence joins TRBV7-2 and TRBJ2-5; D gene ambiguous. CDR1 is SGHTA, CDR2 FQGNSA, per germline. The CDR3 runs to 11 residues. Trimming cost V 5 bases and J 3 bases, with 4 bases left between them. CDR3 DNA: TGTGCCAGCAGCCTGAAAGAGACCCAGTACTTC. Residues: CASSLKETQYF.

The V call is TRBV18, the J call TRBJ1-1; the match to TRBD1 covers 11 bases. The CDR3 covers 20 residues. Germline CDR1 is KGHSH and CDR2 is LQKENI. After removal of 3 bases from V and 5 bases from J, the junction contained 20 bases not matched to a gene. In nucleotides, the CDR3 is TGTGCCAGCTCACCGGCTAACAAATACCGGGACAGGGGGGGTATTACTGAAGCTTTCTTT. It is translated as CASSPANKYRDRGGITEAFF.

V usage is TRBV5-8 and J usage is TRBJ2-5; maybe TRBD1 (5 bases). From germline, CDR1 is SGHTS and CDR2 YDEGEE. The CDR3 totals 12 residues. V was trimmed by 2 bases and J by 3 bases, leaving 5 bases between them. The CDR3 reads CASSLQEETQYF. The DNA for the CDR3 is TGTGCCAGCAGCTTACAGGAAGAGACCCAGTACTTC.

This rearrangement joins TRBV5-4 to TRBJ2-5, with D possibly being TRBD2 (5 bases). Between the trimmed V and J ends, which lost 4 bases and 5 bases, there was a span of 18 bases. The germline gives CDR1 SGHNT, CDR2 YYREEE (reference sequence). The CDR3 length is 15 residues. In DNA form, the CDR3 reads TGTGCCAGCAGCAATCCGGGAACCCTCAAGGAGACCCAGTACTTC. It yields the protein CASSNPGTLKETQYF.

The CDR3: CASSPMRGDSNQPQHF. CDR3 DNA: TGTGCCAGCAGCCCTATGCGGGGAGATAGCAATCAGCCCCAGCATTTT. The chain carries TRBV7-2 and TRBJ1-5; D call uncertain. The CDR3 length is 16 residues. Germline CDR1 SGHTA, CDR2 FQGNSA. Trimming took 5 bases from V and 0 from J, leaving 14 bases between them. The complete variable domain, with remaining parts taken from reference TRBV7-2 and TRBJ1-5, reads GAGVSQSPSNKVTEKGKDVELRCDPISGHTALYWYRQSLGQGLEFLIYFQGNSAPDKSGLPSDRFSAERTGGSVSTLTIQRTQQEDSAVYLCASSPMRGDSNQPQHFGDGTRLSIL.

The chain links TRBV15 to TRBJ2-1, with 10 bases matching TRBD2. Per germline, CDR1 LNHNV and CDR2 YYDKDF (reference sequence). J was trimmed by 8 bases and V by 4 bases; bases with no gene match: 11. This CDR3 region has 16 residues. CDR3 sequence (DNA): TGTGCCACCAGCAAGCCCCAACTAGCGGGAAGGGATGAGCAGTTCTTC. It translates to CATSKPQLAGRDEQFF.